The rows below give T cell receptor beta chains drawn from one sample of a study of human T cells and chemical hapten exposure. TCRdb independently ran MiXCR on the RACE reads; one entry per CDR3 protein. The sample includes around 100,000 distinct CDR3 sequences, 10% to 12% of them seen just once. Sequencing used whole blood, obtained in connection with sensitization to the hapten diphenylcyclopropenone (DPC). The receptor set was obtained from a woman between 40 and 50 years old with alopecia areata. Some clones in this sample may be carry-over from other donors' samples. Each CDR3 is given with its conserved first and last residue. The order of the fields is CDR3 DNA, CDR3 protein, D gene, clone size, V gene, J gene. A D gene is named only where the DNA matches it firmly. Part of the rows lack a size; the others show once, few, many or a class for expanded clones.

TGCAGCGTTGAAGTAGCAGACTCCTACGAGCAGTACTTC,CSVEVADSYEQYF,NA,NA,TRBV29-1,TRBJ2-7
TGTGCCAGCAGCTGGGGACGGCCCAGGGATGGGAGTTCTGAAGCTTTCTTT,CASSWGRPRDGSSEAFF,NA,NA,TRBV13,TRBJ1-1
TGTGCCAGCAGTGAAGCCAGCGGGCCTTACAATGAGCAGTTCTTC,CASSEASGPYNEQFF,NA,NA,TRBV2,TRBJ2-1
TGTGCCAGCAGCCATGAAAAACTGTTTTTT,CASSHEKLFF,NA,many,TRBV4-2,TRBJ1-4
TGTGCCTCCTTGGGCACGCGCTCCTATAATTCACCCCTCCACTTT,CASLGTRSYNSPLHF,NA,few,TRBV10-3,TRBJ1-6
TGCAGCGTTGAAGGGAGGACAGGAGGGGATACGCAGTATTTT,CSVEGRTGGDTQYF,NA,many,TRBV29-1,TRBJ2-3
TGCGCCAGCAGCCCCGACCGGAGTGCCTATGGCTACACCTTC,CASSPDRSAYGYTF,NA,NA,TRBV4-3,TRBJ1-2
TGTGCCAGCGCCTACAGTGGGGGGCTGACTGAAAAACTGTTTTTT,CASAYSGGLTEKLFF,NA,many,TRBV2,TRBJ1-4
TGTGCCTGGAGTCCGCTGGACAGGCGCCCCTATGGCTACACCTTC,CAWSPLDRRPYGYTF,TRBD1,many,TRBV30,TRBJ1-2
TGTGCCAGCAGTGACCTGGGGGAGATCTACGAGCAGTACTTC,CASSDLGEIYEQYF,NA,NA,TRBV25-1,TRBJ2-7
TGCGCCAGCAGCGGGACTAGCGGGAGGGCCGGGGGCTACGAGCAGTACTTC,CASSGTSGRAGGYEQYF,TRBD2,NA,TRBV5-1,TRBJ2-7
TGTGCCAGCAGCCTTACGGGACTCGACGATGGCTACACCTTC,CASSLTGLDDGYTF,NA,many,TRBV7-2,TRBJ1-2
TGTGCCAGCAGCTTAGTTAACGGGCAGGGCACTGAAGCTTTCTTT,CASSLVNGQGTEAFF,NA,few,TRBV7-8,TRBJ1-1
TGCAGTGCTACCGGGACTACTTCCTACGAGCAGTACTTC,CSATGTTSYEQYF,TRBD2,many,TRBV20-1,TRBJ2-7
TGTGCCAGCAGCCCCGTTGGAATCAGGGGGGACACCGGGGAGCTGTTTTTT,CASSPVGIRGDTGELFF,NA,NA,TRBV3-1,TRBJ2-2
TGCGCCAGCCCCCCCGAGGGCAGCCCAGCCCCATCCTACGAGCAGTACTTC,CASPPEGSPAPSYEQYF,NA,many,TRBV23-1,TRBJ2-7
TGTGCCACCCGGCGGACAGGCCAAGCAACTAATGAAAAACTGTTTTTT,CATRRTGQATNEKLFF,TRBD1,few,TRBV6-2/TRBV6-3,TRBJ1-4
TGTGCCAGCCTCCGGACCGGGACGAGCACTGAAGCTTTCTTT,CASLRTGTSTEAFF,NA,NA,TRBV6-1,TRBJ1-1
TGTGCCAGCAGCACCTGGACAGGGGGGAGCACAGATACGCAGTATTTT,CASSTWTGGSTDTQYF,TRBD1,few,TRBV7-9,TRBJ2-3
TGTGCCAGCAGTTCGGACCGGCGGGGGGAAAAACTGTTTTTT,CASSSDRRGEKLFF,NA,NA,TRBV12-3/TRBV12-4,TRBJ1-4
TGTGCCAGCAATTCACAAAGCGGGACAGCAGGCGGCTACACCTTC,CASNSQSGTAGGYTF,TRBD1,many,TRBV12-3/TRBV12-4,TRBJ1-2
TGTGCCAGCACCGATGACGGGACCCCTACAGGGGATACGCAGTATTTT,CASTDDGTPTGDTQYF,NA,few,TRBV25-1,TRBJ2-3
TGTGCCTGGGGACCGGGACAGCTCACCGACATTCAGTACTTC,CAWGPGQLTDIQYF,TRBD1,many,TRBV30,TRBJ2-4
TGCAGTGCCCCGTCCCCCCGAAAAACTGAAGCTTTCTTT,CSAPSPRKTEAFF,NA,NA,TRBV20-1,TRBJ1-1
TGTGCCAGCAGCTTGCTGGTTCCAGACACCGGGGAGCTGTTTTTT,CASSLLVPDTGELFF,NA,few,TRBV5-4,TRBJ2-2
TGTGCCACCCTTAAGCGGACAGCGAACCAAGAGACCCAGTACTTC,CATLKRTANQETQYF,NA,NA,TRBV15,TRBJ2-5
TGTGCCAGCAGCTCCCTCGGGCTAGCCGATACCTACGAGCAGTACTTC,CASSSLGLADTYEQYF,NA,NA,TRBV5-4,TRBJ2-7
TGCGCCAGCAGCCCACAGACAGGGGCCCTCACCGGGGAGCTGTTTTTT,CASSPQTGALTGELFF,TRBD1,few,TRBV4-3,TRBJ2-2
TGTGCCAGCAGTGACAGGGGGCGCGGACTCTACGAGCAGTACTTC,CASSDRGRGLYEQYF,TRBD1,few,TRBV25-1,TRBJ2-7
TGTGCCAGCAGCCTCTCGGGGGTTATCGGGGAGCTGTTTTTT,CASSLSGVIGELFF,NA,NA,TRBV3-1,TRBJ2-2
TGTGCCACCAACCCGGGACCCACAACCGGGGAGCTGTTTTTT,CATNPGPTTGELFF,NA,many,TRBV12-3/TRBV12-4,TRBJ2-2
TGTGCCAGCAGTTGGGACAGACAGTATGGCTACACCTTC,CASSWDRQYGYTF,TRBD1,NA,TRBV28,TRBJ1-2
TGTGCCAGCAGCTTAAAGTCTACCTATGGCTACACCTTC,CASSLKSTYGYTF,NA,few,TRBV11-2,TRBJ1-2
TGCAGCGTTGGGCAGTCGAACACCGGGGAGCTGTTTTTT,CSVGQSNTGELFF,NA,NA,TRBV29-1,TRBJ2-2
TGTGCCAGCAGCACCCGGACTTCACAAGAGACCCAGTACTTC,CASSTRTSQETQYF,NA,NA,TRBV7-2,TRBJ2-5
TGTGCCAGCTCGGCCGGGACTAGCGGCGAGCAGTACTTC,CASSAGTSGEQYF,TRBD2,few,TRBV18,TRBJ2-7
TGTGCCAGCAGCCACCGCCTAGCGGGGAAGGATGAGCAGTTCTTC,CASSHRLAGKDEQFF,TRBD2,many,TRBV7-9,TRBJ2-1
TGTGCCAGCAGCTCCTCTTCGGGAGGCATCTCTGGGGCCAACGTCCTGACTTTC,CASSSSSGGISGANVLTF,TRBD2,NA,TRBV5-4,TRBJ2-6
TGTGCCTGGACGTTTGGCAGGACCGATAATTCACCCCTCCACTTT,CAWTFGRTDNSPLHF,NA,few,TRBV30,TRBJ1-6
TGTGCCATCAGTGACAGGGACAGTGCAGATACGCAGTATTTT,CAISDRDSADTQYF,TRBD1,NA,TRBV10-3,TRBJ2-3
TGTGCCTGGAAGAGGACAGGGGGTCGCACAGATACGCAGTATTTT,CAWKRTGGRTDTQYF,TRBD1,few,TRBV30,TRBJ2-3
TGTGCCAGCAGCCGGTCTTTGACGACTAGCGGGACCTACGAGCAGTACTTC,CASSRSLTTSGTYEQYF,TRBD2,many,TRBV7-9,TRBJ2-7
TGTGCCAGCAGTTGGGGCGGGGCCAGGAGCTTGAACACTGAAGCTTTCTTT,CASSWGGARSLNTEAFF,NA,many,TRBV6-2/TRBV6-3,TRBJ1-1
TGTGCCAGCAGCCTCGACGGCTACGAGCAGTACTTC,CASSLDGYEQYF,NA,many,TRBV6-6,TRBJ2-7
TGTGCCAGCAGTGCCGGGTCAAAAGAAGCTTCACCCCTCCACTTT,CASSAGSKEASPLHF,NA,many,TRBV28,TRBJ1-6
TGTGCCAGCAGCGATAACAGGCTACACAATGAGCAGTTCTTC,CASSDNRLHNEQFF,NA,NA,TRBV9,TRBJ2-1
TGTGCCTGGAGCCCGACCTCGGCAGGGAGACAAGAGACCCAGTACTTC,CAWSPTSAGRQETQYF,NA,many,TRBV30,TRBJ2-5
TGTGCCAGCAGGCGCCGACAGGGCACCGGGGAGCTGTTTTTT,CASRRRQGTGELFF,TRBD1,NA,TRBV12-3/TRBV12-4,TRBJ2-2
TGTGCCAGCAGTGAAGCCTACACCCCCGTATTTTACACCTTC,CASSEAYTPVFYTF,NA,few,TRBV2,TRBJ1-2
TGTGCCATCAGTGCAGGACAGGGGAAACCCTCCTACAATGAGCAGTTCTTC,CAISAGQGKPSYNEQFF,TRBD1,many,TRBV10-3,TRBJ2-1
TGTGCCAGCAGTTACCTGACAGGGGCAACTGAAGCTTTCTTT,CASSYLTGATEAFF,TRBD1,many,TRBV6-5,TRBJ1-1
TGTGCCAGCAGCTTAGATCTCGGGACAGGGATTAGCGAGCAGTTCTTC,CASSLDLGTGISEQFF,TRBD1,NA,TRBV7-2,TRBJ2-1
TGTGCCAGCAGCCAAGTCCGGGCCTACGAGCAGTACTTC,CASSQVRAYEQYF,NA,many,TRBV3-1,TRBJ2-7
TGTGCCAGCAGCTTGGATTACAGAGAGGGGAGCAATCAGCCCCAGCATTTT,CASSLDYREGSNQPQHF,NA,many,TRBV5-8,TRBJ1-5
TGTGCCAGCAGCTTATCCGGGGAGCTGTTTTTT,CASSLSGELFF,NA,many,TRBV7-8,TRBJ2-2
TGTGCCAGCAGCTCGGTACGATCAACAGGGGGCCTCAAGGAGACCCAGTACTTC,CASSSVRSTGGLKETQYF,TRBD1,many,TRBV7-9,TRBJ2-5
TGCGCCAGCAGCCAAGCCGGGGTCAGCGCAGATACGCAGTATTTT,CASSQAGVSADTQYF,NA,NA,TRBV4-3,TRBJ2-3
TGTGCCAGCAGTTACACAGACTATGGCTACACCTTC,CASSYTDYGYTF,NA,few,TRBV6-6,TRBJ1-2
TGTGCCAGCACCGGCGGGGGCGTGGGTGGGGCCAACGTCCTGACTTTC,CASTGGGVGGANVLTF,NA,NA,TRBV28,TRBJ2-6
TGTGCCAGCAGCCAAGATCACGGCGGAAATCAGCCCCAGCATTTT,CASSQDHGGNQPQHF,NA,NA,TRBV3-1,TRBJ1-5